This TCR beta chain comes out of a study of cytomegalovirus exposure and HLA in healthy donors. PCR amplification relied on 60 Vbeta primers (plus 13 Jbeta primers). Repertoires were generated with immunoSEQ multiplex PCR, while TCRdb's copy carries only in-frame clones and drops some. This table holds 100,000 to 150,000 clones, around four fifths found once. A note on this clone: Its antigen is not identified.

Study results and limitations: The authors enumerated under 200 TCR beta chains as linked to cytomegalovirus. The records held CMV serostatus as the only immune exposure information. A missense variant in DCLRE1C was later tied to TCR beta V- and J-gene trimming.

CDR3 length: 14 residues. Germline V gene lookup returns CDR1 ENHRY and CDR2 SYGVKD. V was shortened by 4 bases and J by 5 bases, with 14 bases between the two germline ends. This TCR was sampled from a woman aged 40 to 55 in good health and CMV-seronegative. The chain couples TRBV10-3 to TRBJ1-2, with a weak D call TRBD1 (5 bases). Sample: PBMCs. CDR3 residues: CAISVGQATYGYTF. The CDR3 nucleotides are TGTGCCATCAGTGTGGGGCAGGCTACGTATGGCTACACCTTC.